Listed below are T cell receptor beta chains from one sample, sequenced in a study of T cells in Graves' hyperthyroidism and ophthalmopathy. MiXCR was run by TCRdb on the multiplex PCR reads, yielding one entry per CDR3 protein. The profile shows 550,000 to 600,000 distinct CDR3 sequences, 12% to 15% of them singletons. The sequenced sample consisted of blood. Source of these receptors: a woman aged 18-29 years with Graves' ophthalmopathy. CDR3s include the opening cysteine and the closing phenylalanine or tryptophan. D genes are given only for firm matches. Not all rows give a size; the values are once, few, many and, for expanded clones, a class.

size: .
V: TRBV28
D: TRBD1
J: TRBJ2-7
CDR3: CASSPGQGANTFPRGEQYF
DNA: TGTGCCAGCTCACCGGGACAGGGGGCAAATACCTTTCCCCGGGGCGAGCAGTACTTC

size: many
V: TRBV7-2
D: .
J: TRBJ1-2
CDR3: CASSRDGPYGYTF
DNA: TGTGCCAGCAGCCGGGACGGGCCCTATGGCTACACCTTC

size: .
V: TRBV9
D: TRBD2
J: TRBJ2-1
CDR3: CASSVGQRESGEQFF
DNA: TGTGCCAGCAGCGTAGGACAGCGGGAGTCGGGAGAGCAGTTCTTC

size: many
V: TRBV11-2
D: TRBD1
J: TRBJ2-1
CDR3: CASSSLRVAERGRNEQFF
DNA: TGTGCCAGCAGCTCTCTCAGGGTCGCGGAAAGGGGGCGGAATGAGCAGTTCTTC

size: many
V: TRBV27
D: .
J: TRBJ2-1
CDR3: CASTLHRWHSYNEQFF
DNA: TGTGCCAGCACCTTACACCGGTGGCACTCCTACAATGAGCAGTTCTTC

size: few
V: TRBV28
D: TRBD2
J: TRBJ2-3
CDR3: CASSFSASGRATDTQYF
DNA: TGTGCCAGCAGTTTTTCGGCTAGCGGGAGGGCCACAGATACGCAGTATTTT

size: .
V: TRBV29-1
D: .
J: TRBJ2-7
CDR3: CSVGTDSGGQQYF
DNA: TGCAGCGTTGGAACCGACAGCGGAGGCCAGCAGTACTTC

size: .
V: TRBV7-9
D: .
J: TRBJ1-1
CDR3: CASRTYGPRGNTEAFF
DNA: TGTGCCAGCAGGACTTACGGCCCCCGAGGAAACACTGAAGCTTTCTTT

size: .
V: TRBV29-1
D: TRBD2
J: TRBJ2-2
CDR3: CSGGLAENTGELFF
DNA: TGCAGCGGGGGACTAGCGGAGAACACCGGGGAGCTGTTTTTT

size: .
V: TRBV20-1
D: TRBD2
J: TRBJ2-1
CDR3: CSARETSGYNEQFF
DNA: TGCAGTGCTAGAGAAACTAGCGGATACAATGAGCAGTTCTTC

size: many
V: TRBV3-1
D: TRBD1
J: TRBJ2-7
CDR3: CASSPRETGIYEQYF
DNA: TGTGCCAGCAGCCCTAGGGAGACAGGGATCTACGAGCAGTACTTC

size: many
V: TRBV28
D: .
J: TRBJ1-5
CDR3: CASSLLPGARDPSNQPQHF
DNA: TGTGCCAGCAGTTTACTCCCAGGGGCGCGAGATCCTAGCAATCAGCCCCAGCATTTT

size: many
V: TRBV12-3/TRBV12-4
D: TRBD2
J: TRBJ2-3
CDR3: CASSRGGLRADTQYF
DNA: TGTGCCAGCAGTCGGGGGGGATTAAGGGCAGATACGCAGTATTTT

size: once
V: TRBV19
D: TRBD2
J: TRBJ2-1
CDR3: CAPNPRLAVDNEQFF
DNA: TGTGCCCCAAACCCCCGACTAGCGGTCGACAATGAGCAGTTCTTC

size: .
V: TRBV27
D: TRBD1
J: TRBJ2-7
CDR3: CASSLETNYRGVAYEQYF
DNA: TGTGCCAGCAGTTTAGAGACAAACTACAGGGGGGTGGCCTACGAGCAGTACTTC

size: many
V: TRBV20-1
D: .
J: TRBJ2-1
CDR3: CSARDSPGSSYNEQFF
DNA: TGCAGTGCTAGAGATTCCCCGGGGAGCTCCTACAATGAGCAGTTCTTC

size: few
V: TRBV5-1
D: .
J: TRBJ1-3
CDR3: CASSLGMGSGNTIYF
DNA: TGCGCCAGCAGCTTGGGGATGGGCTCTGGAAACACCATATATTTT

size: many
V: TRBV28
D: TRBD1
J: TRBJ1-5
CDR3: CASSFLGDRSIEEPQHF
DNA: TGTGCCAGCAGTTTCCTTGGGGACAGGTCAATCGAAGAGCCCCAGCATTTT

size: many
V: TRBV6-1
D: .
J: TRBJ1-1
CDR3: CASSVDVGARVRTEAFF
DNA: TGTGCCAGCAGTGTCGATGTGGGGGCACGAGTTAGGACTGAAGCTTTCTTT

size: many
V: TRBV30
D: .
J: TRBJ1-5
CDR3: CAWGQGGNQPQHF
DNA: TGTGCCTGGGGTCAAGGGGGCAATCAGCCCCAGCATTTT

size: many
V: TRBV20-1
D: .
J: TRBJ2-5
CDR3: CSAREYPYQETQYF
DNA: TGCAGTGCTAGAGAGTACCCGTACCAAGAGACCCAGTACTTC

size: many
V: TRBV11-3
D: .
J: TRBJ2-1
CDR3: CASSLGPSNEQFF
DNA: TGTGCCAGCAGCTTAGGCCCCAGCAATGAGCAGTTCTTC

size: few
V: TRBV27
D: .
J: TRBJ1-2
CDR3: CASTSTPIGGYTF
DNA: TGTGCCAGCACCTCCACGCCGATCGGTGGCTACACCTTC

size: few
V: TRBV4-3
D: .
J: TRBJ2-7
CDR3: CASSQDSGIGEQYF
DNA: TGCGCCAGCAGCCAAGATTCAGGGATCGGCGAGCAGTACTTC

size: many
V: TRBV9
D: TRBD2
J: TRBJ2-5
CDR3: CASSILAGGPQETQYF
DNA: TGTGCCAGCAGCATACTAGCGGGAGGGCCCCAAGAGACCCAGTACTTC

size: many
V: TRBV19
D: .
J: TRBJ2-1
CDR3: CASSMVAGSEQFF
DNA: TGTGCCAGTAGTATGGTTGCCGGGTCCGAGCAGTTCTTC

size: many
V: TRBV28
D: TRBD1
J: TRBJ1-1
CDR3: CASSLPGGEAFF
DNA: TGTGCCAGCAGTTTACCAGGGGGTGAAGCTTTCTTT

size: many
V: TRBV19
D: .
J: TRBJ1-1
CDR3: CASSMRRTEAFF
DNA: TGTGCCAGTAGTATGAGGAGAACTGAAGCTTTCTTT

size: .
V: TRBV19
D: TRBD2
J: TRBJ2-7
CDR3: CASRPGLAVEQYF
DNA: TGTGCCAGTAGACCGGGACTAGCGGTCGAGCAGTACTTC

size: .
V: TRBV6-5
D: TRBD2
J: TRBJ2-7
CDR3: CASSYKKVAGGPAYEQYF
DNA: TGTGCCAGCAGTTACAAGAAAGTAGCGGGAGGGCCCGCCTACGAGCAGTACTTC

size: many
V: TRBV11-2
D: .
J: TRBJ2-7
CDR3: CASSRIKGPKRSYEQYF
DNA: TGTGCCAGCAGCAGGATAAAGGGCCCAAAAAGGTCCTACGAGCAGTACTTC

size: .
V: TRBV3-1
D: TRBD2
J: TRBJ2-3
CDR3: CASRGAGELTDTQYF
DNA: TGTGCCAGCAGAGGAGCGGGAGAGCTCACAGATACGCAGTATTTT

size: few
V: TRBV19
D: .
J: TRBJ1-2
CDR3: CASKLGAVNYGYTF
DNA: TGTGCCAGTAAACTAGGTGCAGTTAACTATGGCTACACCTTC

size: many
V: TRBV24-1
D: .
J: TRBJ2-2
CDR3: CATSGPLGITGELFF
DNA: TGTGCCACCAGCGGTCCCCTTGGTATCACCGGGGAGCTGTTTTTT

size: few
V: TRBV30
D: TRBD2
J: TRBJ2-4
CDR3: CAWNVAGGPGGIQYF
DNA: TGTGCCTGGAATGTAGCGGGAGGGCCGGGAGGCATTCAGTACTTC

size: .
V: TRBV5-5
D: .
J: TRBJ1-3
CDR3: CASSLAGFYSGNTIYF
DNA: TGTGCCAGCAGCTTGGCCGGGTTCTACTCTGGAAACACCATATATTTT

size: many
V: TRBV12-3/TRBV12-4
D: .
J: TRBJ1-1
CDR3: CASSSAGNTEAFF
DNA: TGTGCCAGCAGTTCAGCAGGGAACACTGAAGCTTTCTTT

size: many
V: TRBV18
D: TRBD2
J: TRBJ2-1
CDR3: CASSAGVGNEQFF
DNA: TGTGCCAGCTCGGCGGGAGTAGGGAATGAGCAGTTCTTC

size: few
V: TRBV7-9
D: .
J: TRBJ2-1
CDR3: CASSLKPLPQLQYNEQFF
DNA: TGTGCCAGCAGCTTGAAGCCCCTACCACAACTTCAGTACAATGAGCAGTTCTTC

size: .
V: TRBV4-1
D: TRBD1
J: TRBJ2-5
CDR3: CASSQPRDRGETQYF
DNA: TGCGCCAGCAGCCAACCACGGGACAGGGGAGAGACCCAGTACTTC

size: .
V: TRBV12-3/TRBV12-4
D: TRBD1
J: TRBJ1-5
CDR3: CASSRQGVVNQPQHF
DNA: TGTGCCAGCAGCCGACAGGGGGTTGTCAATCAGCCCCAGCATTTT

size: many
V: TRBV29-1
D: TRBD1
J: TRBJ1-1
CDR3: CSVKPQGGTEAFF
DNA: TGCAGCGTCAAGCCCCAGGGGGGCACTGAAGCTTTCTTT

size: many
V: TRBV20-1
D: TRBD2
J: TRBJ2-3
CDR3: CSARDPIAGGFPGWDTQYF
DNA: TGCAGTGCTAGAGATCCTATAGCGGGAGGTTTCCCTGGTTGGGATACGCAGTATTTT

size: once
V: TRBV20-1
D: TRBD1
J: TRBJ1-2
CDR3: CSARGQGAYGYTF
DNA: TGCAGTGCTAGAGGACAGGGGGCCTATGGCTACACCTTC

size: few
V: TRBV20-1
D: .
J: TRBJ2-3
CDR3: CSARDITTRIADTQYF
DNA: TGCAGTGCTAGAGATATAACCACCCGGATCGCAGATACGCAGTATTTT

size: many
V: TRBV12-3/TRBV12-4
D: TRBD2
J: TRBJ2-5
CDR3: CASSSTWTSGKYF
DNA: TGTGCCAGCAGTTCCACTTGGACTAGCGGGAAGTACTTC

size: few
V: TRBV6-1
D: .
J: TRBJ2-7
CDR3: CASSGVTGYYYEQYF
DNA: TGTGCCAGCAGTGGCGTAACAGGTTATTACTACGAGCAGTACTTC

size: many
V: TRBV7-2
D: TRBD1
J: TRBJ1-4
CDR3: CASSLGQGGEKLFF
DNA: TGTGCCAGCAGCTTGGGACAGGGAGGTGAAAAACTGTTTTTT

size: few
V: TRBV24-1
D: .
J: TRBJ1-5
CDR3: CATGGSIDSNQPQHF
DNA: TGTGCCACCGGGGGCTCAATAGATAGCAATCAGCCCCAGCATTTT